This entry concerns a single T cell receptor beta chain. Its antigen remains unknown. The sample comes from a study of T cells in Graves' hyperthyroidism and ophthalmopathy. Study summary: The authors collected peripheral blood at initial diagnosis, before any treatment.

What was amplified from RNA transcripts were TCR beta CDR3 regions. The HTBI set primed first-round TCR CDR3 RT-PCR. TCRdb re-analysed the multiplex PCR reads in MiXCR, keeping a single row per CDR3 protein. This table holds some 760,000 distinct CDR3 sequences, 13% to 15% found once. The study's findings and limits: Within blood appeared most thyroid clonotypes that had expanded above 0.001. Ophthalmopathy and stable hyperthyroidism were told apart by a 13 V-J model.

There are 16 residues in the CDR3. Germline values: CDR1 SEHNR, CDR2 FQNEAQ (reference sequence). Trimming took off 1 base at V and 5 bases at J, with 17 bases between the two ends. The sequence was collected from a young woman with Graves' hyperthyroidism. V gene TRBV7-9 combines with J gene TRBJ2-5; perhaps TRBD1 as D (5 bases). Sequencing was carried out using blood. CDR3 residues: CASSLGRASPGETQYF. The CDR3 DNA sequence: TGTGCCAGCAGCTTAGGTCGGGCCAGCCCAGGGGAGACCCAGTACTTC.